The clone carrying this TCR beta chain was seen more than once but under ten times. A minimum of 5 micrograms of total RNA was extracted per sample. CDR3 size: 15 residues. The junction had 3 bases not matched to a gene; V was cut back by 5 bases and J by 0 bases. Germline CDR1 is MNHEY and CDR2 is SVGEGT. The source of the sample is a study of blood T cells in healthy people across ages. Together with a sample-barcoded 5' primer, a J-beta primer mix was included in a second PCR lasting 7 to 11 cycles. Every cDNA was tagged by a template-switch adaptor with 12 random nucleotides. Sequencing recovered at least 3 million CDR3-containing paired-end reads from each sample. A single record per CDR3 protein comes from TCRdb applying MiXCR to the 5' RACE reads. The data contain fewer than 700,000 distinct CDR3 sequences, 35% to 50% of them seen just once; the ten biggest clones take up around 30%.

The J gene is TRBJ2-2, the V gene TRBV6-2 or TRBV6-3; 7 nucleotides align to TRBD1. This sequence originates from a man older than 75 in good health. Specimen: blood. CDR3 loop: CASSPTGANTGELFF. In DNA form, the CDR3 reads TGTGCCAGCAGTCCCACAGGGGCGAACACCGGGGAGCTGTTTTTT.